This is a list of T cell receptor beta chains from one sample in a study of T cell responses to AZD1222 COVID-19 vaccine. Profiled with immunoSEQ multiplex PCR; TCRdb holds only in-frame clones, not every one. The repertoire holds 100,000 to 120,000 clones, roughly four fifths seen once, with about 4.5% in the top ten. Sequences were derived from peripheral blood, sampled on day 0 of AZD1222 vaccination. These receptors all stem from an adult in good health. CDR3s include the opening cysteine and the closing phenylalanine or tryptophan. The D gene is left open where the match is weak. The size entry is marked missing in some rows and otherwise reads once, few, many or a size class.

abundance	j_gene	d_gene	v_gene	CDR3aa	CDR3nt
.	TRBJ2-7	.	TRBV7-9	CASSLGPTWGQNEQYF	TGTGCCAGCAGCTTAGGGCCCACTTGGGGCCAGAACGAGCAGTACTTC
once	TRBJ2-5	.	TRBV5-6	CASSRWTVETQYF	TGTGCCAGCAGCAGGTGGACAGTAGAGACCCAGTACTTC
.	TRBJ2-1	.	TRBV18	CASSPPSAPYNEQFF	TGTGCCAGCTCACCCCCTAGCGCCCCCTACAATGAGCAGTTCTTC
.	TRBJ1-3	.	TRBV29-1	CSVGALEPGNTIYF	TGCAGCGTTGGCGCCCTGGAGCCTGGAAACACCATATATTTT
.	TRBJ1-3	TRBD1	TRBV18	CASSITRQGALENTIYF	TGTGCCAGCTCGATCACTCGACAGGGTGCGCTCGAAAACACCATATATTTT
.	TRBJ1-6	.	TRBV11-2	CASSADRGVSPLHF	TGTGCCAGCAGCGCCGATAGGGGGGTGTCACCCCTCCACTTT
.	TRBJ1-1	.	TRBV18	CASSPSGSGNTEAFF	TGTGCCAGCTCACCTTCTGGTTCAGGGAACACTGAAGCTTTCTTT
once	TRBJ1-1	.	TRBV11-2	CASSLERLNTEAFF	TGTGCCAGCAGCTTAGAGAGATTGAACACTGAAGCTTTCTTT
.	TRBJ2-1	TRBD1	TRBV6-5	CASKLDRGGEQFF	TGTGCCAGCAAACTCGACAGGGGAGGTGAGCAGTTCTTC
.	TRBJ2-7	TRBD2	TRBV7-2	CASSLAGGAGEQYF	TGTGCCAGCAGCCTCGCGGGAGGGGCGGGAGAGCAGTACTTC
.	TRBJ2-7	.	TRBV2	CASSEALLSRSYEQYF	TGTGCCAGCAGTGAAGCGCTTCTAAGTAGGTCCTACGAGCAGTACTTC
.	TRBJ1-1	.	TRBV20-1	CSAGDIEAFF	TGCAGTGCTGGTGATATTGAAGCTTTCTTT
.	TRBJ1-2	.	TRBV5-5	CASSLDARNYGYTF	TGTGCCAGCAGCTTGGATGCCAGGAACTATGGCTACACCTTC
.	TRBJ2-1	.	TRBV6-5	CASSYSTGHLYNEQFF	TGTGCCAGCAGTTACTCTACGGGACACTTATACAATGAGCAGTTCTTC
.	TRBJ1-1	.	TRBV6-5	CASRPGTANTEAFF	TGTGCCAGCAGGCCCGGGACTGCGAACACTGAAGCTTTCTTT
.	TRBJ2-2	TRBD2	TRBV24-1	CATSVRASAAGGPNTGELFF	TGTGCCACCAGTGTTAGGGCCTCGGCGGCGGGAGGGCCTAACACCGGGGAGCTGTTTTTT
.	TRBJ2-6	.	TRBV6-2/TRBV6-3	CASSRLGSRANVLTF	TGTGCCAGCAGTCGACTAGGGAGTAGGGCCAACGTCCTGACTTTC
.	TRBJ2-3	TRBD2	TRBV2	CASGRAGATTDTQYF	TGTGCCAGCGGGAGAGCGGGGGCCACCACAGATACGCAGTATTTT
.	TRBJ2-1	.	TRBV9	CASSVAPAGVNNEQFF	TGTGCCAGCAGCGTAGCTCCGGCAGGGGTCAACAATGAGCAGTTCTTC
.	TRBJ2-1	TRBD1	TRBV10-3	CAISDPGQGATGEQFF	TGTGCCATCAGTGACCCTGGACAGGGGGCCACGGGTGAGCAGTTCTTC
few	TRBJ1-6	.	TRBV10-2	CASGRGRRNSPLHF	TGCGCCAGCGGTCGGGGACGGCGAAATTCACCCCTCCACTTT
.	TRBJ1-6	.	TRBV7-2	CASSLMASPYNSPLHF	TGTGCCAGCAGCTTAATGGCCAGCCCGTATAATTCACCCCTCCACTTT
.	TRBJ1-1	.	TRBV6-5	CASSYSRPGNTEAFF	TGTGCCAGCAGTTACTCGCGGCCGGGGAACACTGAAGCTTTCTTT
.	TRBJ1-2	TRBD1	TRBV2	CASSVVRGGPGYTF	TGTGCCAGCAGTGTCGTCAGGGGGGGACCAGGCTACACCTTC